Shown below are 15 T cell receptor beta chains from a single sample sequenced in a study of blood T cell repertoires in COVID-19. Clones were read by immunoSEQ multiplex PCR, and TCRdb kept only the in-frame ones, dropping some. Found here are some 130,000 clones, more than 80% of them singletons; the top ten hold approximately 4.5%. Sequencing was carried out using PBMCs or T cells enriched from blood (not recorded which). The receptor set was obtained from a man in his fifties or sixties who had recovered from COVID-19.

The chain has TRBV5-1 and TRBJ1-1, with TRBD1 matching 7 bases. Trimming took 4 bases from V and 1 from J; bases not matched to a gene: 7. CDR1 SGHRS and CDR2 YFSETQ come from the germline V gene. This CDR3 contains 15 residues. The CDR3: CASSLGGQTNTEAFF. The CDR3 nucleotides are TGCGCCAGCAGCCTCGGGGGACAGACGAACACTGAAGCTTTCTTT.

The chain joins TRBV19 to TRBJ2-5, with D possibly being TRBD1 (6 bases). CDR1 and CDR2 from the germline V gene are LNHDA and SQIVND (reference sequence). V was shortened by 9 bases and J by 2 bases, with 10 bases between the two germline ends. This CDR3 region has 12 residues. The CDR3 nucleotides are TGTGCCAGCCAAGACAGGCAAGAGACCCAGTACTTC. It codes for CASQDRQETQYF.

V usage is TRBV5-8 and J usage is TRBJ2-1; 7 bases align to TRBD2. J was trimmed by 9 bases and V by 4 bases; bases with no gene match: 13. This CDR3 comprises 15 residues. The germline V gene encodes CDR1 SGHTS and CDR2 YDEGEE. DNA for the CDR3: TGTGCCAGCAGCACACGGACTAGGAGCCGTTTTGAGCAGTTCTTC. Translation: CASSTRTRSRFEQFF. Filled out from reference TRBV5-8 and TRBJ2-1, the complete variable domain reads EAGVTQSPTHLIKTRGQQATLRCSPISGHTSVYWYQQALGLGLQFLLWYDEGEERNRGNFPPRFSGRQFPNYSSELNVNALELEDSALYLCASSTRTRSRFEQFFGPGTRLTVL.

The genes are TRBV7-2 and TRBJ2-1, with a tentative D call TRBD2 (6 bases). Trimming left V 5 bases short and J 8 bases short, with 16 bases between. This CDR3 comprises 14 residues. Germline V gives CDR1 SGHTA, CDR2 FQGNSA. CDR3 in amino acids: CASSLRLVSDEQFF. The CDR3 nucleotides are TGTGCCAGCAGCCTCCGACTAGTTTCGGATGAGCAGTTCTTC.

J is TRBJ2-3 and V is TRBV11-2; D gene uncertain. The CDR3 runs to 15 residues. Trimming stripped 5 bases from V and 4 bases from J, with 16 bases between. Germline lookup yields CDR1 SGHAT and CDR2 FQNNGV. The CDR3 region has the DNA TGTGCCAGCAGCGCCCTACTCAAAGGAGCAGATACGCAGTATTTT. Translating gives CASSALLKGADTQYF.

This clone appeared a single time. V usage is TRBV5-1 and J usage is TRBJ1-6, with a tentative D call TRBD1 (6 bases). V dropped 5 bases and J dropped 10 bases, with 19 bases sitting between them. Germline assignment: CDR1 SGHRS and CDR2 YFSETQ. The CDR3 runs 15 residues. The CDR3: CASRGSTGRESPLHF. CDR3 nucleotides: TGCGCCAGCAGGGGGTCAACAGGGAGGGAATCACCCCTCCACTTT.

This clone was seen just once. The chain employs TRBV27 and TRBJ1-4; D is uncertain. The CDR3 has 11 residues. Trimming cost V 8 bases and J 5 bases, with 6 bases left between them. CDR1 and CDR2 (germline): MNHEY, SMNVEV (reference sequence). CDR3 in amino acids: CASGRNEKLFF. The CDR3 nucleotides are TGTGCCAGCGGTCGGAATGAAAAACTGTTTTTT.

The sample holds a few counts of this clone. The chain couples TRBV4-3 to TRBJ1-2; 7 nucleotides line up with TRBD1. J lost 6 bases, V lost 3 bases, and 10 bases had no gene match. This CDR3 is 15 amino acids long. Looked up from germline, CDR1 is LGHNA and CDR2 is YSLEER. DNA for the CDR3: TGCGCCAGCAGCCATCTACAGGGGAGGCGCGATGGCTACACCTTC. Translation: CASSHLQGRRDGYTF.

This CDR3 reads CASSYPGAGGPLEQYF. The CDR3 DNA sequence: TGTGCCAGCAGTTACCCCGGCGCGGGAGGGCCGTTGGAGCAGTACTTC. The chain uses TRBV6-5 and TRBJ2-7, with TRBD2 identical over 9 bases. Germline CDR1 is MNHEY and CDR2 is SVGAGI. Trimming cost V 2 bases and J 7 bases; bases outside gene matches: 12. This CDR3 has 16 amino acids.

The rearrangement uses TRBV2 and TRBJ2-1; possible D gene TRBD1, 6 bases. Germline CDR1 SNHLY, CDR2 FYNNEI. V lost 2 bases, J lost 9 bases, and 14 bases lay in between. The CDR3 has 14 residues. Written as DNA, the CDR3 is TGTGCCAGCAGTGAACGGGTTACCAGGGGTGAGCAGTTCTTC. Translating gives CASSERVTRGEQFF.

The rearrangement links TRBV15 to TRBJ1-4; D is ambiguous. This CDR3 spans 16 amino acids. Germline V gives CDR1 LNHNV, CDR2 YYDKDF (reference sequence). The germline V and J ends were trimmed by 0 bases and 0 bases, with 8 bases remaining between them. The CDR3 DNA sequence: TGTGCCACCAGCAGAGATTTCGGAGCAACTAATGAAAAACTGTTTTTT. It codes for CATSRDFGATNEKLFF. The complete variable domain, with remaining parts taken from reference TRBV15 and TRBJ1-4, reads DAMVIQNPRYQVTQFGKPVTLSCSQTLNHNVMYWYQQKSSQAPKLLFHYYDKDFNNEADTPDNFQSRRPNTSFCFLDIRSPGLGDTAMYLCATSRDFGATNEKLFFGSGTQLSVL.

V gene TRBV5-5 combines with J gene TRBJ1-4, with D unclear. The CDR3 runs 16 residues. Germline V gene lookup returns CDR1 SGHKS and CDR2 YYEKEE (reference sequence). Between the trimmed V and J ends, which lost 2 bases and 0 bases, there was a span of 11 bases. This chain's CDR3 is CASSLYVGTTNEKLFF. The DNA of the CDR3 is TGTGCCAGCAGCTTATATGTGGGCACAACTAATGAAAAACTGTTTTTT.

This chain's CDR3 is CASSWASGNTIYF. DNA for the CDR3: TGTGCCAGCAGCTGGGCGTCGGGAAACACCATATATTTT. The chain carries TRBV5-6 and TRBJ1-3; D is undetermined. The ends were cut back, 3 bases at V and 4 bases at J, with 8 bases in the middle. This CDR3 has 13 amino acids. Germline assignment: CDR1 SGHDT and CDR2 YYEEEE.

The chain has TRBV5-5 and TRBJ2-2; 13 nucleotides align to TRBD2. Germline-derived CDR1 and CDR2 are SGHKS and YYEKEE (reference sequence). This CDR3 is 18 amino acids long. V shed 5 bases, J shed 5 bases, and the junction held 12 bases outside the gene matches. CDR3 protein: CASRRGTSGNLGTGELFF. The CDR3 DNA follows: TGTGCCAGCAGGCGCGGGACTAGCGGGAATTTAGGGACCGGGGAGCTGTTTTTT.

This clone was seen a handful of times. V usage is TRBV5-4 and J usage is TRBJ2-3; 8 bases are a match to TRBD2. The trim removed 0 bases at V and 0 bases at J, leaving 3 bases unmatched. CDR3 length: 16 amino acids. The germline CDR1 and CDR2 sequences are SGHNT and YYREEE (reference sequence). CDR3 nucleotide sequence: TGTGCCAGCAGCTTGGGAGCGGGGGTTAGCACAGATACGCAGTATTTT. Its protein product is CASSLGAGVSTDTQYF.